A selection of T cell receptor beta chains follows, all from one sample in a study of shared clonotypes between healthy human individuals. The assay was immunoSEQ multiplex PCR, and TCRdb's table has in-frame clones only and misses some. The data contain 1 million to 1.3 million clones, around 78% of them singletons. Material for sequencing was memory CD4+ T cells from PBMCs. These receptors came from a man between 18 and 29 years old in good health. Some clones in this sample may be carry-over from other donors' samples. The CDR3 runs from the conserved cysteine through the conserved F or W. D genes are given only for firm matches. Some rows mark clone size as missing; the rest say once, few, many or name a class of expanded clone.

cdr3_aa,cdr3_nt,j_call,v_call,clone_size,d_call
CASSQGSGRPNLNEQFF,TGCGCCAGCAGCCAGGGTAGCGGGAGGCCAAATCTTAATGAGCAGTTCTTC,TRBJ2-1,TRBV4-1,-,TRBD2
CSAVGNGYTF,TGCAGTGCAGTTGGGAATGGCTACACCTTC,TRBJ1-2,TRBV20-1,-,-
CASSLGSVGTGELFF,TGCGCCAGCAGCTTGGGTTCCGTGGGCACCGGGGAGCTGTTTTTT,TRBJ2-2,TRBV5-1,-,-
CASSASREGNTIYF,TGTGCCAGCAGTGCCTCACGAGAAGGAAACACCATATATTTT,TRBJ1-3,TRBV2,-,-
CASKGRDENTEAFF,TGTGCCAGTAAAGGCAGGGACGAGAACACTGAAGCTTTCTTT,TRBJ1-1,TRBV19,-,-
CASSPGTTRRYGYTF,TGTGCCAGCTCACCAGGGACAACGCGACGGTATGGCTACACCTTC,TRBJ1-2,TRBV18,-,-
CASSIAPANPGNTIYF,TGTGCCAGTAGTATAGCCCCCGCTAACCCTGGAAACACCATATATTTT,TRBJ1-3,TRBV19,-,-
CASSRQGLDRDTQYF,TGCGCCAGCAGCCGACAGGGACTAGATCGCGATACGCAGTATTTT,TRBJ2-3,TRBV5-1,-,-
CASSLLAGVNHEQYF,TGTGCCAGCAGCCTTTTAGCGGGAGTGAATCACGAGCAGTACTTC,TRBJ2-7,TRBV7-7,-,TRBD2
CARSLPSGRVQETQYF,TGTGCCAGAAGCTTGCCTAGCGGGAGGGTCCAAGAGACCCAGTACTTC,TRBJ2-5,TRBV5-3,-,TRBD2
CASSPGTGGDSPLHF,TGTGCCAGCAGCCCCGGGACAGGCGGGGATTCACCCCTCCACTTT,TRBJ1-6,TRBV5-6,-,TRBD1
CASSGTSLNTGELFF,TGTGCCAGCAGCGGGACTAGCCTAAACACCGGGGAGCTGTTTTTT,TRBJ2-2,TRBV11-2,-,TRBD2
CASSLAGAANYGYTF,TGTGCCAGCAGCTTAGCGGGGGCCGCTAACTATGGCTACACCTTC,TRBJ1-2,TRBV7-6,-,-
CASRPYTGGNTEAFF,TGTGCCAGCAGACCGTACACAGGGGGCAACACTGAAGCTTTCTTT,TRBJ1-1,TRBV6-5,-,TRBD1
CSAQLNTQYF,TGCAGTGCTCAGCTAAATACGCAGTATTTT,TRBJ2-3,TRBV20-1,once,-
CASSLEGITEAFF,TGCGCCAGCAGCTTGGAAGGGATCACTGAAGCTTTCTTT,TRBJ1-1,TRBV5-1,-,-
CASSSLGPSSGANVLTF,TGTGCCAGCAGCTCTCTCGGGCCTAGCTCTGGGGCCAACGTCCTGACTTTC,TRBJ2-6,TRBV5-6,-,-
CASSPRRAGENEQFF,TGTGCCAGCAGCCCCCGGAGGGCGGGAGAGAATGAGCAGTTCTTC,TRBJ2-1,TRBV11-3,-,TRBD2
CASSLTGRGLGYTF,TGTGCCAGCAGCTTAACTGGTAGGGGGCTAGGCTACACCTTC,TRBJ1-2,TRBV5-6,-,TRBD1
CASSRDGGETQYF,TGTGCCAGCAGTCGGGACGGGGGGGAGACCCAGTACTTC,TRBJ2-5,TRBV28,-,TRBD2
CASSLDPWRSFNAGELFF,TGTGCCAGCAGCTTGGATCCATGGCGATCTTTTAACGCCGGGGAGCTGTTTTTT,TRBJ2-2,TRBV7-9,many,-
CASSSNGGTYEQYF,TGTGCCAGCAGTTCAAATGGGGGAACCTACGAGCAGTACTTC,TRBJ2-7,TRBV2,-,-
CASVWASGEETQYF,TGTGCCAGCGTTTGGGCTAGCGGTGAAGAGACCCAGTACTTC,TRBJ2-5,TRBV28,-,TRBD2
CAWSSGPETQYF,TGTGCCTGGAGTTCGGGGCCCGAGACCCAGTACTTC,TRBJ2-5,TRBV30,-,-
CASSQGTGFGGTDTQYF,TGCGCCAGCAGCCAAGGTACAGGGTTTGGTGGCACAGATACGCAGTATTTT,TRBJ2-3,TRBV4-1,few,-